This is a list of T cell receptor beta chains from one sample in a study. Each CDR3 protein gets one entry after TCRdb re-called the 5' RACE reads with MiXCR. The sample has around 55,000 distinct CDR3 sequences, roughly 20% seen once. The specimen was tumor-infiltrating Tregs sorted from the breast tumor. The source is a female donor with breast cancer. CDR3s include the opening cysteine and the closing phenylalanine or tryptophan. Each record gives: D gene, V gene, clone size, J gene, CDR3 DNA, CDR3 protein. A D gene is named only where the DNA matches it firmly. Clone size appears in some rows only: once, few, many, or a class for an expanded clone.

-,TRBV5-1,many,TRBJ1-5,TGCGCCAGCAGCTTAAGAAATGGTCAGCCCCAGCATTTT,CASSLRNGQPQHF
TRBD1,TRBV7-2,few,TRBJ2-3,TGTGCCAGCAGCTTAGACAGGGGAGATACGCAGTATTTT,CASSLDRGDTQYF
-,TRBV28,-,TRBJ2-4,TGTGCCAGCAGTTCCGGACAGCCCATAGCCAAAAACATTCAGTACTTC,CASSSGQPIAKNIQYF
TRBD2,TRBV20-1,medium-sized,TRBJ2-3,TGCAGTGCTAGAGATAACGAGAGGACTAGCGGCACAGATACGCAGTATTTT,CSARDNERTSGTDTQYF
-,TRBV7-8,few,TRBJ1-2,TGTGCCAGCAGCTTAGCGAGGGATGGGGTATACACCTTC,CASSLARDGVYTF
-,TRBV6-1,-,TRBJ1-1,TGTGCCAGCAGTGCCGGGGCGGGGTACACTGAAGCTTTCTTT,CASSAGAGYTEAFF
-,TRBV7-2,-,TRBJ1-6,TGTGCCAGCAGCTTAACAGATAATTCACCCCTCCACTTT,CASSLTDNSPLHF
TRBD1,TRBV18,-,TRBJ1-2,TGTGCCAGCTCACTTTCGACAGGGGGATATGGCTACACCTTC,CASSLSTGGYGYTF
-,TRBV5-1,-,TRBJ2-3,TGCGCCAGCAGCTGGTTGGGGGCAGATACGCAGTATTTT,CASSWLGADTQYF
TRBD2,TRBV4-3,-,TRBJ2-3,TGCGCCAGCAGCCAATTGTGGCTAGCGGGAGCGGGAGATACGCAGTATTTT,CASSQLWLAGAGDTQYF
TRBD1,TRBV5-1,-,TRBJ2-7,TGCGCCAGCAGCGAACAGGGGGAGCAGTACTTC,CASSEQGEQYF
TRBD2,TRBV7-9,-,TRBJ2-5,TGTGCCAGCAGCTTCGTCCTGACTAGCGGGGGTCCTCAAGAGACCCAGTACTTC,CASSFVLTSGGPQETQYF
-,TRBV20-1,-,TRBJ1-1,TGCAGTGCTAGAGATCCGGGAAATGAAGCTTTCTTT,CSARDPGNEAFF
-,TRBV12-3/TRBV12-4,-,TRBJ2-2,TGTGCCAGCAGTTTATCGGGGCCCGGGGAGCTGTTTTTT,CASSLSGPGELFF
-,TRBV3-1,few,TRBJ2-6,TGTGCCAGCAGCCAAGCCTCTGGGGCCAACGTCCTGACTTTC,CASSQASGANVLTF
-,TRBV7-2,few,TRBJ2-4,TGTGCCAGCAGCTTAGAATTGAACATTCAGTACTTC,CASSLELNIQYF
-,TRBV20-1,-,TRBJ2-7,TGCAGTGCTGTGGACTACTCCTACGAGCAGTACTTC,CSAVDYSYEQYF
-,TRBV5-5,-,TRBJ1-1,TGTGCCAGCAGCCCAAACGGCGGGGGGATGCCCTCGGACACTGAAGCTTTCTTT,CASSPNGGGMPSDTEAFF
-,TRBV5-1,few,TRBJ1-4,TGCGCCAGCAGCTTGGAAGGGGTGGAAGGAGAAAAACTGTTTTTT,CASSLEGVEGEKLFF
-,TRBV5-1,many,TRBJ1-2,TGCGCCAGCAGTAGGACTCAGGGAAGCTATGGCTACACCTTC,CASSRTQGSYGYTF
TRBD2,TRBV7-2,-,TRBJ2-7,TGTGCCAGCAGCTTCAAAATAGGGCTAGCGGTTAAGACCTACGAGCAGTACTTC,CASSFKIGLAVKTYEQYF
-,TRBV7-2,many,TRBJ1-2,TGTGCCAGCAGCTTACAATCGGGCGGGGGCCCCATCTATGGCTACACCTTC,CASSLQSGGGPIYGYTF
-,TRBV20-1,medium-sized,TRBJ2-3,TGCAGTGCTCACGGGGTGTCAGGGGCTTACACAGATACGCAGTATTTT,CSAHGVSGAYTDTQYF
-,TRBV5-1,many,TRBJ2-1,TGCGCCAGCAGCGCACCCACAGGGACCAATGAGCAGTTCTTC,CASSAPTGTNEQFF
-,TRBV4-2,-,TRBJ1-3,TGTGCCAGCAGCCAAGCCGGGGGGACTGGAAACACCATATATTTT,CASSQAGGTGNTIYF
TRBD1,TRBV6-2/TRBV6-3,-,TRBJ1-1,TGTGCCAGCAGTTGGGCCACAGGGGACACTGAAGCTTTCTTT,CASSWATGDTEAFF
-,TRBV10-3,-,TRBJ2-3,TGTGCCATCAGTGATGGACGAGACACGCAGTATTTT,CAISDGRDTQYF
-,TRBV3-1,-,TRBJ1-1,TGTGCCAGCAGCCAAAGGCACAGAACCATGAACACTGTAGCTTTCTTT,CASSQRHRTMNTVAFF